A selection of T cell receptor beta chains follows, all from one sample in a study of T cell responses to AZD1222 COVID-19 vaccine. TCRdb's table, derived via immunoSEQ multiplex PCR, lists solely in-frame clones and lacks some. The sample gives tens of thousands of clones, roughly 90% of which show up once; over 1.1% is in the top ten. The input for sequencing was peripheral blood, taken 28 days after the second AZD1222 dose. Source of these receptors: an adult who received the AZD1222 COVID-19 vaccine. Each CDR3 is given with its conserved first and last residue. The order of the fields is CDR3 DNA, CDR3 protein, D gene, clone size, V gene, J gene. A D gene is named only where the DNA matches it firmly. Only part of the rows carry a size: once, few, many, or a class if the clone is expanded.

TGTGCCAGCAGCTTAGGACAGGGGGCGAATTCACCCCTCCACTTT	CASSLGQGANSPLHF	TRBD1	.	TRBV7-2	TRBJ1-6
TGTGCCAGCAGCCAAGGAGAGACGGCGCACTATGGCTACACCTTC	CASSQGETAHYGYTF	.	.	TRBV3-1/TRBV3-2	TRBJ1-2
TGTGCCAGCAGTTTTATGGCCCGGGACATTGCCTACGAGCAGTACTTC	CASSFMARDIAYEQYF	.	.	TRBV28	TRBJ2-7
TGTGCCAGTAGTGATTCCGGGACTAGCGGGGGTTGGGAGACCCAGTACTTC	CASSDSGTSGGWETQYF	TRBD2	.	TRBV19	TRBJ2-5
TGTGCCAGCTCACCACCGGGGGAGTATGGCTACACCTTC	CASSPPGEYGYTF	.	.	TRBV18	TRBJ1-2
TGTGCCAGCAGCCAAGGAGAAGGGGGCTTTAAGGCCAAAAACATTCAGTACTTC	CASSQGEGGFKAKNIQYF	TRBD1	.	TRBV3-1/TRBV3-2	TRBJ2-4
TGTGCTAGTGCCAAAAACACCGGGGAGCTGTTTTTT	CASAKNTGELFF	.	few	TRBV12-5	TRBJ2-2
TGCGCCAGCAGCTTGGCCAGGACTAGCGGGGTTTACTCCTACGAGCAGTACTTC	CASSLARTSGVYSYEQYF	TRBD2	.	TRBV5-1	TRBJ2-7
TGTGCCAGCAGCCAAGGGACAGGGGGGCTCACTGAAGCTTTCTTT	CASSQGTGGLTEAFF	TRBD1	.	TRBV3-1/TRBV3-2	TRBJ1-1
TGTGCCAGCAGCGTAGCCCCCCCCAAGACCCAGTACTTC	CASSVAPPKTQYF	.	.	TRBV9	TRBJ2-5
TGTGCCAGCAGCCCAACCCGGGTATGGGGCGCCTCCTACAATGAGCAGTTCTTC	CASSPTRVWGASYNEQFF	.	.	TRBV7-8	TRBJ2-1
TGCGCCAGCAGCTGGGGGACAGGGGGCTCCTACGAGCAGTACTTC	CASSWGTGGSYEQYF	TRBD1	.	TRBV5-1	TRBJ2-7
TGTGCCAGCAGCTTAGGTGGCGGGGGGGGTGAGACCCAGTACTTC	CASSLGGGGGETQYF	TRBD2	.	TRBV7-2	TRBJ2-5
TGTGCCAGCAGTCGACCGCCACGAGTATACGAGCAGTACTTC	CASSRPPRVYEQYF	.	.	TRBV11-2	TRBJ2-7
TGTGCCAGTAGCCCGAGAGGGGTAGGGTACGAGCAGTACTTC	CASSPRGVGYEQYF	.	.	TRBV19	TRBJ2-7
TGCAGCGTGGAACCCGGCACGAGGGACACCATATATTTT	CSVEPGTRDTIYF	.	.	TRBV29-1	TRBJ1-3
TGTGCCAGCAGCCCTCCTTTTCCCTGGGGGAGCGGGGAGACCCAGTACTTC	CASSPPFPWGSGETQYF	.	.	TRBV13	TRBJ2-5
TGTGCCAGCTCACGACAGTTTTCTGGAAACACCATATATTTT	CASSRQFSGNTIYF	.	.	TRBV18	TRBJ1-3
TGTGCCAGCAGCTTATACAGGGCCGCGAACACCGGGGAGCTGTTTTTT	CASSLYRAANTGELFF	.	.	TRBV13	TRBJ2-2
TGTGCCAGCAGCGTCCGAATTAGCGGGGGGGAGGCCAATGAGCAGTTCTTC	CASSVRISGGEANEQFF	TRBD2	.	TRBV9	TRBJ2-1
TGTGCCAGTAGTATTCTCGGGACACTAAGTAACTATGGCTACACCTTC	CASSILGTLSNYGYTF	.	.	TRBV19	TRBJ1-2
TGTGCCAGCAGCCCCCGGGACGCCGGAGTTCGAGGCTACACCTTC	CASSPRDAGVRGYTF	.	.	TRBV14	TRBJ1-2
TGTGCCAGCAGCCACCGCTTTCCGGACAGGGGGTTTTTCACTCTCGATGAAAAACTGTTTTTT	CASSHRFPDRGFFTLDEKLFF	TRBD1	.	TRBV3-1/TRBV3-2	TRBJ1-4
TGTGCCACCAGTGATTCGCGGCCGGGACAGGGGGCTTACAATGAGCAGTTCTTC	CATSDSRPGQGAYNEQFF	TRBD1	once	TRBV24-1	TRBJ2-1
TGTGCCAGCATTATGTCGGGGGGGACCACTGAAGCTTTCTTT	CASIMSGGTTEAFF	.	once	TRBV2	TRBJ1-1
TGTGCCAGCAGCCTCCGGACGGCGGGTAGCGCGACCCAGTACTTC	CASSLRTAGSATQYF	.	.	TRBV16	TRBJ2-5
TGCGCCAGCAGCCGTGGGAGAAATCAGCCCCAGCATTTT	CASSRGRNQPQHF	.	few	TRBV4-1	TRBJ1-5
TGTGCCAGCAGCCAACTCTCTCCATCGAACACTGAAGCTTTCTTT	CASSQLSPSNTEAFF	.	.	TRBV4-2	TRBJ1-1
TGTGCCAGCACCCCGAGGAGAACAGATACGCAGTATTTT	CASTPRRTDTQYF	.	.	TRBV6-6	TRBJ2-3
TGTGCCAGCAAGGTCGGTAGGAACACTGAAGCTTTCTTT	CASKVGRNTEAFF	.	.	TRBV6-1	TRBJ1-1
TGTGCCAGCAGCTACCGACAGGGAGGAAACACTGAAGCTTTCTTT	CASSYRQGGNTEAFF	TRBD1	.	TRBV7-2	TRBJ1-1
TGTGCCAGCAGTTACTCTCCGCTAGATACGCAGTATTTT	CASSYSPLDTQYF	.	.	TRBV6-2/TRBV6-3	TRBJ2-3
TGTGCCAGCAGTACTAGCGGGGGGGTTACCGGGGAGCTGTTTTTT	CASSTSGGVTGELFF	TRBD2	.	TRBV27	TRBJ2-2
TGTGCCAGCAGCTTAGCCATAGACCGCGAGCAGTACTTC	CASSLAIDREQYF	.	.	TRBV7-9	TRBJ2-7
TGCGCCAGCAGCCTAAGCTTAGACGTATACACCGGGGAGCTGTTTTTT	CASSLSLDVYTGELFF	.	once	TRBV4-1	TRBJ2-2
TGTGCCAGCAGTTTAGCTAGCCCCACACGGTACGAGCAGTACTTC	CASSLASPTRYEQYF	.	.	TRBV27	TRBJ2-7
TGTGCCAGCAGCCGGAGGGCTTCATACACTGAAGCTTTCTTT	CASSRRASYTEAFF	.	.	TRBV7-2	TRBJ1-1
TGTGCCAGCTCACCGGAACAGAACCTCGAGCAGTACTTC	CASSPEQNLEQYF	.	.	TRBV18	TRBJ2-7
TGTGCCAGCAGCCTAGGACGGGTTTCCGAGCAGTACTTC	CASSLGRVSEQYF	.	once	TRBV5-5	TRBJ2-7
TGTGCCAGCAGCCCCGGGGCAGGGGGGCCAGATACGCAGTATTTT	CASSPGAGGPDTQYF	.	few	TRBV13	TRBJ2-3